The 2 T cell receptor beta chains in this list originate from one sample, sequenced in a study of shared clonotypes between healthy human individuals. Sequenced by immunoSEQ multiplex PCR; TCRdb stores in-frame clones only, minus some. The sample consists of 2.3 million or so clones, 85% to 95% of them appearing once. The sequenced material came from naive CD4+ T cells from PBMCs. Subset meaning: CD45RA+ positively selected. These receptors all come from a man between 18 and 35 years old in good health. Some clones in this sample may be carry-over from other donors' samples.

This clone was recorded once. The chain carries TRBV2 and TRBJ2-1; 11 bases are shared with TRBD2. The CDR3 contains 14 residues. CDR1 SNHLY and CDR2 FYNNEI come from the germline V gene. Germline trimming cut 4 bases from V and 5 bases from J; bases unmatched to any gene: 1. This chain's CDR3 is CASSVAGGNNEQFF. CDR3 in DNA: TGTGCCAGCAGTGTAGCGGGAGGGAACAATGAGCAGTTCTTC.

This rearrangement joins TRBV5-8 to TRBJ2-2; possibly TRBD2 for D (6 bases). V gave up 4 bases and J gave up 6 bases, with 10 bases separating them. This CDR3 region has 13 residues. The V gene's germline CDR1 is SGHTS and CDR2 YDEGEE. The CDR3, as DNA: TGTGCCAGCAGCCGTCCGGGGGCCGGGGAGCTGTTTTTT. This sequence encodes CASSRPGAGELFF.